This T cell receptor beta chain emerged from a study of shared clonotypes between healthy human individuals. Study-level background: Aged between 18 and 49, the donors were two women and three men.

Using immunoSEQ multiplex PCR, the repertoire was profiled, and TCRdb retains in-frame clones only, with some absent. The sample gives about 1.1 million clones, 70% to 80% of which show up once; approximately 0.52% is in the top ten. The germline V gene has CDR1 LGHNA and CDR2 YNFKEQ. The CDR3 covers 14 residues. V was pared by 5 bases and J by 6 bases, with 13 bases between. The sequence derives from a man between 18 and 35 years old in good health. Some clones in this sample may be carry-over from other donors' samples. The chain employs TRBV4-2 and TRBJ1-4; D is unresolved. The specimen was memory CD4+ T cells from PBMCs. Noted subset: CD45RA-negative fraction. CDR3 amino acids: CASSLAVVDEKLFF. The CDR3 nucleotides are TGTGCCAGCAGCTTAGCCGTTGTGGATGAAAAACTGTTTTTT.